The source of this T cell receptor beta chain is a study of post-analysis software for immune sequencing data. V lost 6 bases to trimming and J lost 7 bases, with 16 bases between them. This CDR3 is 14 amino acids long. Germline loops: CDR1 MNHEY, CDR2 SMNVEV (reference sequence). Study-wide findings and caveats: Comparison of patients with controls showed five or six TRBV segments more frequent in patients, TRBV5-6, TRBV5-1 and TRBV20-1 among them.

In the case of this clonotype: No antigen is known for it.

TCR beta cDNA libraries had unique molecular identifiers. A single record per CDR3 protein comes from TCRdb applying MiXCR to the PCR reads. This table has 600,000 to 700,000 distinct CDR3 sequences, over 45% appearing once. The sequence was obtained from a girl aged 2 to 9 with multiple sclerosis. The specimen sequenced was blood. The chain employs TRBV27 and TRBJ2-4; D may be TRBD1 (5 bases). The CDR3 region is CASSLQGKGNIQYF. The CDR3 coding sequence is TGTGCCAGCAGCCTCCAGGGAAAGGGCAACATTCAGTACTTC.